This T cell receptor beta chain was captured by sequencing in a study of regulatory T cells in long-lasting Graves disease. CDR1 is MDHEN, CDR2 SYDVKM, per germline. CDR3 length: 14 residues. Trimming cost V 6 bases and J 6 bases, with 18 bases left between them. Building the TCR beta libraries relied on iRepertoire HTBI primers, and CDR3 regions underwent Arm-PCR. TCRdb called the multiplex PCR reads again in MiXCR, with one record for every CDR3 protein. The data contain under 450,000 distinct CDR3 sequences, around 24% of them singletons. This clonotype was recorded many times. Its antigen is unknown. The study's findings and limits: TRBV28 was favored in persistent disease, as were TRBJ1-2 and TRBJ2-5.

Documented time point: persistent/refractory GD, antithyroid drugs over 5 years with positive TRAb. Extracted RNA from PBMCs served as the source of the TCR library. J is TRBJ2-7 and V is TRBV28; D gene uncertain. The clonotype originates from a female donor with Graves disease. Here the sequenced sample was peripheral blood mononuclear cells (PBMCs), taken when the disease was refractory, from a patient treated with antithyroid drugs. The CDR3 sequence is CASSQETRGPEQYF. The CDR3 DNA is TGTGCCAGCAGCCAAGAGACGCGCGGACCCGAGCAGTACTTC.